The next 32 T cell receptor beta chains were all read from a single sample in a study of a mutant IDH1 vaccine in newly diagnosed glioma. Time point here: week 35, safety follow-up. Doses of 300 ug of mutant IDH1 20-mer peptide were given with topical imiquimod. No antigens are known for them. Clones were sequenced by immunoSEQ multiplex PCR, and TCRdb holds only the in-frame ones, with some missing. The profile shows some 30,000 clones, around 79% of them singletons. The starting material was PBMCs, obtained from a glioma patient whose treatment included an IDH1 peptide vaccine. These receptors were collected from a woman aged 30 to 39 with glioma. Some clones in this sample may be carry-over from other donors' samples.

The chain uses TRBV19 and TRBJ1-3, with D possibly matching TRBD1 (6 bases). V was clipped by 7 bases and J by 1 base, with 20 bases between them. The CDR3 covers 17 residues. The germline gives CDR1 LNHDA, CDR2 SQIVND (reference sequence). The CDR3 sequence is CASISGGAARSGNTIYF. CDR3 bases: TGTGCCAGTATCTCGGGGGGCGCTGCTCGGTCTGGAAACACCATATATTTT.

DNA of the CDR3: TGTGCCAGCAGTTTATCCCTCTATGGGGAAGAGACCCAGTACTTC. Translation: CASSLSLYGEETQYF. The chain has TRBV5-6 and TRBJ2-5; D is ambiguous. Germline V CDR1 and CDR2: SGHDT, YYEEEE. Trimming removed 5 bases from V and 3 bases from J, with 17 bases in between. CDR3 length: 15 amino acids.

The chain joins TRBV9 to TRBJ1-1; tentatively, D is TRBD1 (5 bases). V was trimmed by 4 bases and J by 3 bases, leaving 13 bases between them. Germline assignment: CDR1 SGDLS and CDR2 YYNGEE. The CDR3 contains 14 residues. CDR3 DNA sequence: TGTGCCAGCAGCAATACTGACAGCTACACTGAAGCTTTCTTT. It specifies CASSNTDSYTEAFF.

This clone has a handful of counts. The gene calls are TRBV19 and TRBJ2-3, with TRBD2 matching over 9 bases. With V trimmed by 2 bases and J by 6 bases, 15 bases remained unmatched. Germline loops: CDR1 LNHDA, CDR2 SQIVND (reference sequence). The length of the CDR3 is 18 residues. DNA for the CDR3: TGTGCCAGTAGTATATCGAGGTTTAGTAGCGGGAGTCATGATACGCAGTATTTT. Protein: CASSISRFSSGSHDTQYF.

This chain joins TRBV11-3 and TRBJ2-7; TRBD2 aligns across 12 bases. This CDR3 is built from 19 residues. Trimming at V came to 4 bases and at J to 3 bases, leaving 16 bases not matched to a gene. Germline V gene lookup returns CDR1 SGHNT and CDR2 YENEEA. CDR3 amino acids: CASSSPGTSGSAGDYEQYF. CDR3 bases: TGTGCCAGCAGCTCCCCCGGGACTAGCGGGTCCGCGGGGGACTACGAGCAGTACTTC. The whole variable domain, remainder taken from reference TRBV11-3 and TRBJ2-7, is EAGVVQSPRYKIIEKKQPVAFWCNPISGHNTLYWYLQNLGQGPELLIRYENEEAVDDSQLPKDRFSAERLKGVDSTLKIQPAELGDSAVYLCASSSPGTSGSAGDYEQYFGPGTRLTVT.

The chain carries TRBV6-1 and TRBJ1-2, with a tentative D call TRBD1 (6 bases). Germline CDR1 and CDR2: MNHNS and SASEGT. The CDR3 runs to 13 residues. V shed 8 bases and J shed 1 base, with 11 bases lying between them. The CDR3 DNA sequence: TGTGCCAGCCTTTCACAGGGTAACTATGGCTACACCTTC. Protein product: CASLSQGNYGYTF.

The rearrangement joins TRBV5-1 to TRBJ1-4, with D possibly being TRBD1 (5 bases). V lost 4 bases, J lost 0 bases, and 16 bases lay in between. CDR3 size: 17 residues. The V gene's germline CDR1 is SGHRS and CDR2 YFSETQ. Written as DNA, the CDR3 is TGCGCCAGCAGCATCAGGGCTACTTCAGCAACTAATGAAAAACTGTTTTTT. It codes for CASSIRATSATNEKLFF.

The chain is built from TRBV5-1 and TRBJ2-1; TRBD1 agrees at 8 bases. V lost 2 bases, J lost 8 bases, and 12 bases stayed unmatched. This CDR3 is 16 amino acids long. Germline V gene data show CDR1 as SGHRS and CDR2 as YFSETQ. The CDR3 protein is CASSLSDFGRGHEQFF. Here the CDR3 DNA reads TGCGCCAGCAGCTTAAGTGATTTTGGCAGGGGGCATGAGCAGTTCTTC.

The rearrangement uses TRBV30 and TRBJ1-3, with 10 bases lining up with TRBD1. The germline V gene has CDR1 GTSNPN and CDR2 SVGIG (reference sequence). The ends lost 5 bases at V and 11 bases at J; junction bases unmatched: 6. There are 12 residues in the CDR3. The CDR3: CAWGDRGWSIYF. The CDR3 DNA sequence: TGTGCCTGGGGGGACAGGGGATGGTCCATATATTTT.

CDR3 nucleotides: TGTGCCAGCACCCCTCCAAGGGGTTGGGCTGAAGCTTTCTTT. It yields the protein CASTPPRGWAEAFF. J is TRBJ1-1 and V is TRBV28, with D perhaps matching TRBD1 (5 bases). Germline-derived CDR1 and CDR2 are MDHEN and SYDVKM. The CDR3 extends over 14 amino acids. V shed 7 bases and J shed 6 bases, with 18 bases lying between them. Using reference TRBV28 and TRBJ1-1 for the parts outside the CDR3, the full variable domain is DVKVTQSSRYLVKRTGEKVFLECVQDMDHENMFWYRQDPGLGLRLIYFSYDVKMKEKGDIPEGYSVSREKKERFSLILESASTNQTSMYLCASTPPRGWAEAFFGQGTRLTVV.

This chain links TRBV7-8 with TRBJ2-7; weak D call: TRBD1 (6 bases). The CDR3 is 14 residues long. V was shortened by 4 bases and J by 2 bases, with 12 bases between the two germline ends. CDR1 is SGHVS, CDR2 FQNEAQ, per germline. CDR3 nucleotide sequence: TGTGCCAGCAGCTCCGGACAGAACCCCTACGAGCAGTACTTC. Protein: CASSSGQNPYEQYF.

This rearrangement joins TRBV18 to TRBJ2-7, with 10 bases matching TRBD2. V was clipped by 6 bases and J by 2 bases; unmatched bases: 1. The germline CDR1 and CDR2 sequences are KGHSH and LQKENI. The CDR3 totals 13 residues. CDR3 bases: TGTGCCAGCTCTCTAGCGGGAGCCTACGAGCAGTACTTC. It yields the protein CASSLAGAYEQYF.

The rearrangement joins TRBV5-1 to TRBJ1-2; 8 nucleotides match TRBD1. Germline lookup yields CDR1 SGHRS and CDR2 YFSETQ. The junction had 4 bases not matched to a gene; V was cut back by 5 bases and J by 4 bases. The CDR3 runs to 13 residues. The CDR3 loop reads CASREDRGYGYTF. The CDR3 nucleotides are TGCGCCAGCAGAGAAGACAGGGGCTATGGCTACACCTTC.

The chain joins TRBV5-4 to TRBJ2-2; D is possibly TRBD1 (5 bases). Germline-derived CDR1 and CDR2 are SGHNT and YYREEE (reference sequence). With 4 bases removed from V and 6 bases from J, the gap between germline ends came to 7 bases. The CDR3 is 12 residues long. CDR3 sequence (DNA): TGTGCCAGCAGCCAGGGATCCGGGGAGCTGTTTTTT. It translates to CASSQGSGELFF.

The rearrangement joins TRBV20-1 to TRBJ1-3; no clear D. The CDR3 runs 11 residues. In germline, CDR1 is DFQATT, CDR2 SNEGSKA (reference sequence). The ends were cut back, 7 bases at V and 4 bases at J, with 8 bases in the middle. The CDR3 DNA sequence: TGCAGTGGAAAATTCGGAAACACCATATATTTT. It yields the protein CSGKFGNTIYF.

Comments on this clone: Without the conserved terminal phenylalanine or tryptophan, this CDR3 likely stems from a read error. Because the CDR3's place on the DNA is in doubt, the DNA is left out and the CDR3 is given as listed by TCRdb. The rearrangement joins TRBV11-2 to TRBJ2-7; TRBD2, the table's D call, was not compared with the DNA. Per germline, CDR1 SGHAT and CDR2 FQNNGV. The CDR3 spans 12 amino acids, including both terminal residues. This CDR3 is CASSLGDSTHEC.

This clone was counted only a few times. The chain uses TRBV5-6 and TRBJ2-2, with unresolved D. The CDR3 totals 17 residues. Germline V gives CDR1 SGHDT, CDR2 YYEEEE. Deletions cut 2 bases from V and 4 bases from J, with 18 bases between. The CDR3 DNA follows: TGTGCCAGCAGCTTCGGAATCCGGGTGTCGGGCACCGGGGAGCTGTTTTTT. Protein product: CASSFGIRVSGTGELFF. Using reference TRBV5-6 and TRBJ2-2 for the parts outside the CDR3, the full variable domain is DAGVTQSPTHLIKTRGQQVTLRCSPKSGHDTVSWYQQALGQGPQFIFQYYEEEERQRGNFPDRFSGHQFPNYSSELNVNALLLGDSALYLCASSFGIRVSGTGELFFGEGSRLTVL.

A few counts support this clone. The chain uses TRBV6-5 and TRBJ2-7, with D possibly matching TRBD2 (5 bases). The CDR3 totals 14 residues. In germline, CDR1 is MNHEY, CDR2 SVGAGI. V lost 6 bases to trimming and J lost 2 bases, with 14 bases between them. The CDR3: CASSLRAGTYEQYF. CDR3 DNA: TGTGCCAGCAGCCTGAGGGCGGGCACCTACGAGCAGTACTTC.

The V gene is TRBV9, the J gene TRBJ2-5; D is uncertain. Per the germline V gene, CDR1 is SGDLS and CDR2 is YYNGEE. The ends were cut back, 0 bases at V and 5 bases at J, with 17 bases in the middle. The CDR3 loop spans 16 amino acids. DNA of the CDR3: TGTGCCAGCAGCGTAGATAGAGGTCTTGCATGGGAGACCCAGTACTTC. Translated: CASSVDRGLAWETQYF.

The chain carries TRBV6-1 and TRBJ1-5; 7 nucleotides agree with TRBD1. The CDR3 has 13 amino acids. The germline CDR1 and CDR2 sequences are MNHNS and SASEGT. Losses at the gene ends were 6 bases for V and 6 bases for J; bases not matched to a gene: 5. The CDR3 DNA is TGTGCCAGCAGCCCAGACAGGGTTCAGCCCCAGCATTTT. Its translation is CASSPDRVQPQHF.

V and J are TRBV7-8 and TRBJ1-4, with a tentative D call TRBD1 (5 bases). The CDR3 covers 15 residues. Trimming removed 4 bases at V and 4 bases at J, with 13 bases between. In germline, CDR1 is SGHVS, CDR2 FQNEAQ. The CDR3 nucleotides read TGTGCCAGCAGCTCCCGTCCGGGACGTAATGAAAAACTGTTTTTT. This gives the protein CASSSRPGRNEKLFF.

The chain recombines TRBV6-5 with TRBJ1-1, with unresolved D. Deletions cut 2 bases from V and 5 bases from J, with 12 bases between. CDR3 length equals 14 residues. CDR1 is MNHEY, CDR2 SVGAGI, per germline. In DNA form, the CDR3 reads TGTGCCAGCAGTTACGATAGGGCGGCGACTGAAGCTTTCTTT. Translation gives CASSYDRAATEAFF.

V and J are TRBV27 and TRBJ2-1, with 8 bases aligning to TRBD1. Germline-derived CDR1 and CDR2 are MNHEY and SMNVEV (reference sequence). V lost 4 bases to trimming and J lost 0 bases; unmatched junction nucleotides: 2. The CDR3 runs to 15 residues. The CDR3 spells CASSYRGASYNEQFF. CDR3 DNA sequence: TGTGCCAGCAGTTACAGGGGGGCCTCCTACAATGAGCAGTTCTTC.

The chain couples TRBV7-9 to TRBJ2-7; D is ambiguous. The CDR3 runs to 13 residues. Trimming took off 2 bases at V and 1 base at J, with 6 bases between the two ends. Germline loops: CDR1 SEHNR, CDR2 FQNEAQ (reference sequence). The CDR3 loop is CASSLSSSYEQYF. The CDR3, as DNA: TGTGCCAGCAGCTTAAGTTCGTCCTACGAGCAGTACTTC.

The chain recombines TRBV4-2 with TRBJ2-7; D perhaps matches TRBD2 (6 bases). The CDR3 is 14 residues long. The ends were cut back, 0 bases at V and 3 bases at J, with 9 bases in the middle. CDR1 LGHNA and CDR2 YNFKEQ come from the germline V gene. The CDR3 region has the DNA TGTGCCAGCAGCCAAGACCCAGCGGGCTACGAGCAGTACTTC. It yields the protein CASSQDPAGYEQYF.

To note about this clone: At one end the junction does not follow the germline gene, possibly because of a read error. V is TRBV30 and J is TRBJ1-5, with a possible D match to TRBD1 (6 bases). The CDR3 spans 13 residues. CDR1 is GTSNPN and CDR2 is SVGIG in the germline V gene (reference sequence). The CDR3 here is CAWNLGANHPQHF. DNA for the CDR3: TGTGCCTGGAATTTGGGGGCGAATCACCCCCAGCATTTT.

This clone showed up just a few times. This sequence joins TRBV6-1 and TRBJ1-5; D is possibly TRBD1 (6 bases). Germline V gives CDR1 MNHNS, CDR2 SASEGT. With 6 bases removed from V and 7 bases from J, the gap between germline ends came to 19 bases. The CDR3 length is 15 residues. CDR3 sequence (DNA): TGTGCCAGCAGGGAGGCCTGGGGGGGCGGGCAGCCCCAGCATTTT. Protein product: CASREAWGGGQPQHF.

This sequence joins TRBV27 and TRBJ1-1; tentative D call: TRBD1 (6 bases). The V gene's germline CDR1 is MNHEY and CDR2 SMNVEV (reference sequence). The CDR3 length is 15 residues. V dropped 5 bases and J dropped 5 bases, with 18 bases sitting between them. CDR3 loop: CASSIGQPGRTEAFF. In nucleotides, the CDR3 is TGTGCCAGCAGTATCGGACAGCCTGGTCGGACTGAAGCTTTCTTT.

V gene TRBV6-8 combines with J gene TRBJ1-2; D remains ambiguous. From germline, CDR1 is MNHGY and CDR2 SAAAGT. The ends were cut back, 5 bases at V and 4 bases at J, with 20 bases in the middle. CDR3 size: 16 residues. CDR3 amino acids: CASSRYSSRKTYGYTF. As DNA, the CDR3 is TGTGCCAGCAGTCGTTATAGCTCTAGAAAGACCTATGGCTACACCTTC.

The chain links TRBV11-3 to TRBJ2-3, with unresolved D. The CDR3 is made up of 14 amino acids. V was shortened by 5 bases and J by 2 bases, with 11 bases between the two germline ends. Germline CDR1 SGHNT, CDR2 YENEEA. The CDR3 DNA sequence: TGTGCCAGCAGCCTTTTCGGACCCACAGATACGCAGTATTTT. It yields the protein CASSLFGPTDTQYF.

V usage is TRBV19 and J usage is TRBJ1-5, with a weak D call TRBD1 (6 bases). V dropped 3 bases and J dropped 2 bases, with 20 bases sitting between them. CDR1 is LNHDA, CDR2 SQIVND, per germline (reference sequence). CDR3 length: 18 amino acids. The CDR3 loop is CASSITLEQGYGNQPQHF. The DNA for the CDR3 is TGTGCCAGTAGTATCACACTGGAACAGGGATACGGCAATCAGCCCCAGCATTTT.

The CDR3, as DNA: TGTGCCACCAGCAGAGCCAGCGGGAGGATGAACACCGGGGAGCTGTTTTTT. Translated, it gives CATSRASGRMNTGELFF. The rearrangement uses TRBV15 and TRBJ2-2, with 9 nucleotides matching TRBD2. The CDR3 totals 17 residues. Looked up from germline, CDR1 is LNHNV and CDR2 is YYDKDF (reference sequence). Germline trimming cut 1 base from V and 1 base from J; bases unmatched to any gene: 4.